This TCR beta chain originates from a study of blood T cells in healthy people across ages. Study-level findings and limits: A strong correlation was seen between TCR beta diversity and naive T cell percentage.

Each donor gave around 9.3 milliliters of peripheral blood. The CDR3 length is 14 residues. Germline V gene data show CDR1 as SEHNR and CDR2 as FQNEAQ (reference sequence). The ends were cut back, 5 bases at V and 5 bases at J, with 15 bases in the middle. Alongside a J-beta primer mix, a sample-barcoded 5' primer served in a second PCR lasting 7 to 11 cycles. TCRdb used MiXCR to reprocess the 5' RACE reads, holding one entry per CDR3 protein. The sample lists roughly 1.5 million distinct CDR3 sequences, about 45% occurring once. In this sample, this clonotype turned up a few times. Its antigen is not known.

This sequence originates from a woman between 18 and 29 years old in good health. The chain couples TRBV7-9 to TRBJ2-5; a possible D gene is TRBD1 (6 bases). The sample was blood. The CDR3 DNA reads as TGTGCCAGCAGCCCAGTGACAGGATCCGAGACCCAGTACTTC. Protein sequence: CASSPVTGSETQYF.